Following are 3 T cell receptor beta chains from one sample sequenced in a study of early T cells in non-severe SARS-CoV-2 infection. MiXCR, applied by TCRdb to the 5' RACE reads, yields one record per CDR3 protein. The sample includes tens of thousands of distinct CDR3 sequences, roughly 10% of them seen just once. Sequenced input: whole blood. The receptors originated from an adult who was a healthcare worker with PCR-confirmed SARS-CoV-2 infection or an uninfected control (not recorded which).

This clonotype has at least ten counts. This sequence joins TRBV5-4 and TRBJ1-6; D perhaps matches TRBD1 (5 bases). The CDR3 sequence is 15 residues long. Germline V gene data show CDR1 as SGHNT and CDR2 as YYREEE (reference sequence). Between the trimmed V and J ends, which lost 4 bases and 7 bases, there was a span of 15 bases. CDR3 region: CASSLRSGTNSPLHF. The CDR3 DNA follows: TGTGCCAGCAGCCTCCGGTCGGGGACCAATTCACCCCTCCACTTT. Filled out from reference TRBV5-4 and TRBJ1-6, the complete variable domain reads ETGVTQSPTHLIKTRGQQVTLRCSSQSGHNTVSWYQQALGQGPQFIFQYYREEENGRGNFPPRFSGLQFPNYSSELNVNALELDDSALYLCASSLRSGTNSPLHFGNGTRLTVT.

A few counts support this clonotype. The chain links TRBV11-2 to TRBJ2-7; TRBD2 matches at 10 bases. The germline V gene has CDR1 SGHAT and CDR2 FQNNGV. J lost 0 bases, V lost 0 bases, and 17 bases had no gene match. The CDR3 contains 21 residues. CDR3 sequence reads: CASSLDPRGSPGLARSYEQYF. Here the CDR3 DNA reads TGTGCCAGCAGCTTAGACCCAAGGGGGAGTCCGGGACTAGCGCGCTCCTACGAGCAGTACTTC.

This clonotype was seen more than once but under ten times. The chain links TRBV4-3 to TRBJ2-5; 9 nucleotides align to TRBD1. V shed 3 bases, J shed 3 bases, and the junction held 8 bases outside the gene matches. The CDR3 has 16 residues. CDR1 LGHNA and CDR2 YSLEER come from the germline V gene. Here the CDR3 reads CASSQGQGKPKETQYF. The CDR3 region has the DNA TGCGCCAGCAGCCAGGGACAGGGCAAACCTAAAGAGACCCAGTACTTC.